The sample holds a few counts of the clone carrying this TCR beta chain. Its antigen remains unidentified. Per the germline V gene, CDR1 is SGHAT and CDR2 is FQNNGV. CDR3 size: 12 residues. The germline V and J ends were trimmed by 6 bases and 8 bases, with 13 bases remaining between them. TCR beta cDNA libraries had unique molecular identifiers. Some 500,000 cDNA molecules were obtained per 1 to 10 million input T cells. In TCRdb, the PCR reads were re-called with MiXCR into one record per CDR3 protein. The sample yields about 800,000 distinct CDR3 sequences, roughly 30% seen once. The sample originates from a study of post-analysis software for immune sequencing data. Study overall: In terms of disease course, relapsing-remitting, secondary progressive and progressive-relapsing multiple sclerosis were included. Study-level results: Strong co-clustering by F measure linked samples that shared a preparation batch. Relative to controls, patients had several TRBV segments at higher frequency, with TRBV5-6, TRBV5-1 and TRBV20-1 among these. Controls significantly exceeded multiple sclerosis patients in normalized Chao1 diversity.

The receptor comes from a girl aged 5-17 years with multiple sclerosis. Sequenced input: blood. The chain has TRBV11-2 and TRBJ1-1; the D gene is possibly TRBD1 (6 bases). The CDR3: CASSHAGGEAFF. DNA for the CDR3: TGTGCCAGCAGTCACGCGGGGGGCGAAGCTTTCTTT.